The 27 T cell receptor beta chains below all came from one sample that was sequenced in a study of T cells in Graves' hyperthyroidism and ophthalmopathy. RNA transcripts served as the template for amplifying TCR beta CDR3 regions. The HTBI primer set served for first-round RT-PCR of the TCR CDR3. TCRdb independently ran MiXCR on the multiplex PCR reads; one entry per CDR3 protein. The sample records more than 500,000 distinct CDR3 sequences, more than 15% being singletons. Sequencing input: blood. Source of these receptors: a woman aged 25 to 39 with Graves' ophthalmopathy.

This clonotype was found a few times. The J gene is TRBJ2-2, the V gene TRBV24-1; D not resolved. This CDR3 comprises 15 residues. Between the trimmed V and J ends, which lost 0 bases and 1 base, there was a span of 5 bases. Looked up from germline, CDR1 is KGHDR and CDR2 is SFDVKD. CDR3 bases: TGTGCCACCAGTGATTTGTGGGTGAACACCGGGGAGCTGTTTTTT. Residues: CATSDLWVNTGELFF.

The chain carries TRBV5-1 and TRBJ2-2; tentatively, D is TRBD1 or TRBD2 (5 bases each). The CDR3 has 15 amino acids. The germline V gene encodes CDR1 SGHRS and CDR2 YFSETQ. The V gene lost 4 bases and the J gene lost 7 bases, with 17 bases spanning the gap. In DNA form, the CDR3 reads TGCGCCAGCAGCCCCGGTGTGTGGGGGAGCGGGGAGCTGTTTTTT. It is translated as CASSPGVWGSGELFF.

This clonotype was seen many times. This chain links TRBV28 with TRBJ2-7, with a possible D match to TRBD1 (5 bases). The germline V gene has CDR1 MDHEN and CDR2 SYDVKM. The V gene lost 3 bases and the J gene lost 2 bases, with 11 bases spanning the gap. This CDR3 is built from 14 residues. As DNA, the CDR3 is TGTGCCAGCAGTTTTTTAGGGGATACCTACGAGCAGTACTTC. Translated, it gives CASSFLGDTYEQYF. Full variable domain (outside the CDR3, taken from reference TRBV28 and TRBJ2-7): DVKVTQSSRYLVKRTGEKVFLECVQDMDHENMFWYRQDPGLGLRLIYFSYDVKMKEKGDIPEGYSVSREKKERFSLILESASTNQTSMYLCASSFLGDTYEQYFGPGTRLTVT.

This clonotype was seen ten or more times. The chain has TRBV20-1 and TRBJ2-5, with D unresolved. CDR3 length: 8 residues. Per the germline V gene, CDR1 is DFQATT and CDR2 is SNEGSKA (reference sequence). V dropped 6 bases and J dropped 4 bases, with 0 bases sitting between them. CDR3 DNA sequence: TGCAGTGCAGAGACCCAGTACTTC. It yields the protein CSAETQYF.

This clonotype was seen ten or more times. The V gene is TRBV3-1, the J gene TRBJ2-3, with 8 bases identical to TRBD2. After removal of 1 base from V and 9 bases from J, the junction contained 12 bases not matched to a gene. The CDR3 length is 16 residues. CDR1 is LGHDT and CDR2 is YNNKEL in the germline V gene (reference sequence). CDR3 nucleotide sequence: TGTGCCAGCAGCCAAGGTCCGGGGGGGTATACGGAGACGCAGTATTTT. Translation gives CASSQGPGGYTETQYF.

In this sample, this clonotype turned up many times. The chain links TRBV29-1 to TRBJ2-1; 11 bases agree with TRBD2. Germline assignment: CDR1 SQVTM and CDR2 ANQGSEA. The trim removed 6 bases at V and 5 bases at J, leaving 9 bases unmatched. There are 15 residues in the CDR3. DNA for the CDR3: TGCAGCGTAGCGAAAACTAGCGGGAGACACAATGAGCAGTTCTTC. As protein: CSVAKTSGRHNEQFF.

The V gene is TRBV4-3, the J gene TRBJ2-2; TRBD2 is a possible D gene (6 bases). CDR3 length equals 16 residues. V gave up 2 bases and J gave up 3 bases, with 13 bases separating them. CDR1 LGHNA and CDR2 YSLEER come from the germline V gene. The DNA of the CDR3 is TGCGCCAGCAGCCAACCCCGCGGCGGGGACACCGGGGAGCTGTTTTTT. Translation: CASSQPRGGDTGELFF.

The CDR3 DNA reads TGTGCCAGCAGCCAAGATTGGGGGTACGATTCACCCCTCCACTTT. Its protein is CASSQDWGYDSPLHF. The chain carries TRBV14 and TRBJ1-6; maybe TRBD1 (5 bases). The CDR3 runs 15 residues. Germline CDR1 is SGHDN and CDR2 is FVKESK. V lost 0 bases to trimming and J lost 8 bases, with 11 bases between them.

The chain links TRBV19 to TRBJ2-3, with 10 bases identical to TRBD1. Trimming cost V 5 bases and J 3 bases; bases outside gene matches: 8. The germline CDR1 and CDR2 sequences are LNHDA and SQIVND (reference sequence). The CDR3 covers 16 residues. The CDR3 is CASSGGGTGVTDTQYF. CDR3 DNA: TGTGCCAGTAGTGGGGGAGGGACAGGGGTTACAGATACGCAGTATTTT.

This clonotype was seen at least ten times. CDR3 in DNA: TGCAGTGCTAGATCCAGGGACGGGGAGACCCAGTACTTC. It codes for CSARSRDGETQYF. This chain uses TRBV20-1 with TRBJ2-5; D may correspond to TRBD1 or TRBD2 (5 bases each). V shed 2 bases and J shed 5 bases, with 12 bases lying between them. This CDR3 is 13 amino acids long. Germline V CDR1 and CDR2: DFQATT, SNEGSKA (reference sequence).

This rearrangement joins TRBV4-1 to TRBJ1-5; D is unresolved. The CDR3 spans 15 residues. Per germline, CDR1 MGHRA and CDR2 YSYEKL. V lost 4 bases and J 3 bases, leaving 13 bases between the germline ends. This chain's CDR3 is CASSRPWPVNQPQHF. In nucleotides, the CDR3 is TGCGCCAGCAGCCGCCCTTGGCCGGTCAATCAGCCCCAGCATTTT.

The gene calls are TRBV20-1 and TRBJ2-5; 7 positions agree with TRBD2. CDR3 length: 16 amino acids. Trimming cost V 0 bases and J 3 bases; bases outside gene matches: 10. Germline assignment: CDR1 DFQATT and CDR2 SNEGSKA (reference sequence). The CDR3 protein is CSARDRVVLAEETQYF. DNA for the CDR3: TGCAGTGCTAGAGATCGGGTGGTTCTAGCGGAAGAGACCCAGTACTTC.

This clonotype was seen a handful of times. A single base separates this from a much larger clone, so it may be a read error. The conserved closing phenylalanine or tryptophan is absent in this CDR3, likely reflecting a read error. The chain employs TRBV2 and TRBJ2-7, with D perhaps TRBD2 (5 bases). The V gene's germline CDR1 is SNHLY and CDR2 FYNNEI. The V gene lost 6 bases and the J gene lost 4 bases, with 10 bases spanning the gap. The CDR3 contains 12 residues. The CDR3 protein is CASSPTGYEQYL. CDR3 in DNA: TGTGCCAGCAGCCCGACGGGATACGAGCAGTACCTC.

Many counts were recorded for this clonotype. The chain is built from TRBV20-1 and TRBJ1-1; D may be TRBD1 (5 bases). Germline CDR1 DFQATT, CDR2 SNEGSKA (reference sequence). V was trimmed by 3 bases and J by 6 bases, leaving 20 bases between them. The CDR3 extends over 15 amino acids. CDR3 bases: TGCAGTGCTAGTAGAAACATAGGGACGATCTCTGAAGCTTTCTTT. Protein sequence: CSASRNIGTISEAFF.

The chain joins TRBV5-4 to TRBJ1-1; 11 nucleotides agree with TRBD1. The CDR3 is 14 amino acids. CDR1 and CDR2 (germline): SGHNT, YYREEE (reference sequence). V shed 3 bases and J 3 bases; nucleotides not matched to a gene: 1. The CDR3 DNA sequence: TGTGCCAGCAGCTGGGACAGGGGGGACACTGAAGCTTTCTTT. Its translation: CASSWDRGDTEAFF. The whole variable domain, remainder taken from reference TRBV5-4 and TRBJ1-1, is ETGVTQSPTHLIKTRGQQVTLRCSSQSGHNTVSWYQQALGQGPQFIFQYYREEENGRGNFPPRFSGLQFPNYSSELNVNALELDDSALYLCASSWDRGDTEAFFGQGTRLTVV.

In its sample, this clonotype was seen many times. The V call is TRBV12-3 or TRBV12-4, the J call TRBJ2-1; 12 bases line up with TRBD2. This CDR3 comprises 17 residues. The V gene end was trimmed by 6 bases and the J gene end by 9 bases; junction bases not matched to a gene: 15. CDR3 in amino acids: CASRHPTGASGRGEQFF. Written as DNA, the CDR3 is TGTGCCAGCAGACACCCTACGGGGGCTAGCGGGAGGGGTGAGCAGTTCTTC.

This chain uses TRBV29-1 with TRBJ2-2; TRBD2 agrees at 12 bases. Germline V gene lookup returns CDR1 SQVTM and CDR2 ANQGSEA. The length of the CDR3 is 14 residues. J lost 4 bases, V lost 4 bases, and 1 base had no gene match. The DNA for the CDR3 is TGCAGCGTTGCGGGACTAGCGGGCACCGGGGAGCTGTTTTTT. Its protein product is CSVAGLAGTGELFF.

There are many counts of this clonotype. J is TRBJ2-7 and V is TRBV20-1; D is uncertain. The ends were cut back, 0 bases at V and 2 bases at J, with 11 bases in the middle. The CDR3 is 14 amino acids. CDR1 and CDR2 from the germline V gene are DFQATT and SNEGSKA (reference sequence). The CDR3 nucleotides are TGCAGTGCTAGAGATCTGGGTAACGCCTACGAGCAGTACTTC. Translating it yields CSARDLGNAYEQYF.

The J gene is TRBJ1-4, the V gene TRBV20-1; 7 positions match TRBD1. Germline assignment: CDR1 DFQATT and CDR2 SNEGSKA (reference sequence). This CDR3 is built from 13 residues. The V and J ends lost 6 bases and 9 bases, in that order; junction bases with no gene match: 10. CDR3 region: CSALTGSPQKLFF. DNA for the CDR3: TGCAGTGCCTTGACAGGGTCGCCCCAAAAACTGTTTTTT.

The rearrangement joins TRBV10-3 to TRBJ2-7; no firm D call. Between the trimmed V and J ends, which lost 0 bases and 0 bases, there was a span of 9 bases. Germline V CDR1 and CDR2: ENHRY, SYGVKD. The CDR3 has 15 amino acids. DNA for the CDR3: TGTGCCATCAGTGAGTCGAAGCGCAACTCCTACGAGCAGTACTTC. The encoded protein is CAISESKRNSYEQYF.

The rearrangement joins TRBV24-1 to TRBJ2-1; TRBD2 agrees at 7 bases. After removal of 6 bases from V and 3 bases from J, the junction contained 10 bases not matched to a gene. This CDR3 has 16 residues. The germline gives CDR1 KGHDR, CDR2 SFDVKD. The CDR3 spells CATSTSEEVYYNEQFF. The CDR3 DNA is TGTGCCACCAGTACTAGCGAGGAGGTTTACTACAATGAGCAGTTCTTC.

The chain links TRBV9 to TRBJ2-7; no firm D call. Trimming took off 0 bases at V and 4 bases at J, with 11 bases between the two ends. CDR3 length: 14 amino acids. Germline V gene data show CDR1 as SGDLS and CDR2 as YYNGEE. The DNA for the CDR3 is TGTGCCAGCAGCGTAGGAGCCTACCCATACGAGCAGTACTTC. It codes for CASSVGAYPYEQYF.

This clonotype was recorded a few times. This CDR3 reads CASRADTYNEQFF. The CDR3 coding sequence is TGTGCCAGTAGGGCTGATACCTACAATGAGCAGTTCTTC. The chain has TRBV19 and TRBJ2-1, with D unresolved. Germline CDR1 and CDR2: LNHDA and SQIVND (reference sequence). The ends were cut back, 6 bases at V and 2 bases at J, with 8 bases in the middle. CDR3 length: 13 residues.

This clonotype was seen a handful of times. The chain has TRBV5-1 and TRBJ2-2; D is unclear. Germline V lookup: CDR1 SGHRS, CDR2 YFSETQ. The CDR3 runs to 11 residues. The ends were cut back, 0 bases at V and 13 bases at J, with 7 bases in the middle. The CDR3 sequence: CASSLVGTLFF. CDR3 in DNA: TGCGCCAGCAGCTTGGTGGGTACGCTGTTTTTT.

V gene TRBV29-1 combines with J gene TRBJ1-1; D possibly corresponds to TRBD1 (5 bases). The CDR3 runs to 15 residues. The V gene lost 0 bases and the J gene lost 5 bases, with 16 bases spanning the gap. Germline lookup yields CDR1 SQVTM and CDR2 ANQGSEA. The CDR3 DNA reads TGCAGCGTTGAAGAAGGTTTAAGGGGAGGTACTGAAGCTTTCTTT. Translation gives CSVEEGLRGGTEAFF.

A few counts support this clonotype. The J gene is TRBJ2-1, the V gene TRBV14; D possibly uses TRBD1 or TRBD2 (5 bases each). This CDR3 contains 17 residues. Germline V gene sequence: CDR1 SGHDN, CDR2 FVKESK. Deletions cut 3 bases from V and 2 bases from J, with 17 bases between. CDR3 sequence reads: CASSHPGTSNTYNEQFF. DNA for the CDR3: TGTGCCAGCAGCCACCCCGGGACCTCCAATACCTACAATGAGCAGTTCTTC.

This clonotype was found many times. This chain connects TRBV28 to TRBJ2-3; no reliable D call. Per the germline V gene, CDR1 is MDHEN and CDR2 is SYDVKM. Trimming removed 1 base at V and 8 bases at J, with 16 bases between. The CDR3 spans 15 residues. As DNA, the CDR3 is TGTGCCAGCAGTTTATTTGCGCGGAGACCCGCTACGCAGTATTTT. Its protein product is CASSLFARRPATQYF.